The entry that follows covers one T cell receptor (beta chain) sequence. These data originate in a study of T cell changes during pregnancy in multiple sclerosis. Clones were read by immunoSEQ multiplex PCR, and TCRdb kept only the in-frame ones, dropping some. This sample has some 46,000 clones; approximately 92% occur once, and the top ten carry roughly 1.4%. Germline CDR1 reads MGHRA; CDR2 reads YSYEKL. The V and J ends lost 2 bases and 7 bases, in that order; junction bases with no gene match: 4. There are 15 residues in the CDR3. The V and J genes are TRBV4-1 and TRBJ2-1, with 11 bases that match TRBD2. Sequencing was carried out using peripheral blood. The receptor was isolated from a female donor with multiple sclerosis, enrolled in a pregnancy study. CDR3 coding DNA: TGCGCCAGCAGCCAAACGACTAGCGGGACAAATGAGCAGTTCTTC. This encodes CASSQTTSGTNEQFF.